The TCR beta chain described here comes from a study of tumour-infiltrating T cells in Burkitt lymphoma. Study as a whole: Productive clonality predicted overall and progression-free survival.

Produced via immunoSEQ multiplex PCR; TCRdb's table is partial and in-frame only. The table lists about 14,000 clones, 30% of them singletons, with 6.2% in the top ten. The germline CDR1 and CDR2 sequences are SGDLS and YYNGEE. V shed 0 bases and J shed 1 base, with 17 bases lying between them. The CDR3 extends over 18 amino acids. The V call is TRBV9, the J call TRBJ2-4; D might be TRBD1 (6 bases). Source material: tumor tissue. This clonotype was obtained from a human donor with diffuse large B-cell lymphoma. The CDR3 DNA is TGTGCCAGCAGCGTAGGGGGGCAGGGTGGTTTGGCCAAAAACATTCAGTACTTC. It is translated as CASSVGGQGGLAKNIQYF.